One sample yielded the 15 T cell receptor beta chains listed below, sequenced in a study of T cell responses to AZD1222 COVID-19 vaccine (dated by TCRdb to the early 2020s). Library generation was performed with the immunoSEQ multiplex PCR assay. TCRdb stores this immuneACCESS table with in-frame sequences only. Part of the clones is absent; in the studies checked, under half of the shortfall reflects unresolved V genes, and no reason is known for the rest. This sample gives roughly 170,000 clones in total; approximately 94% of them show up just once. The ten largest make up around 1.6% of the sample. The meaning of the sample's time point label: about 28 days (+/-7) after the second vaccine dose. Sequenced material: peripheral blood, taken 28 days after the second AZD1222 dose. These receptors came from an adult who received the AZD1222 COVID-19 vaccine.

This chain uses TRBV9 with TRBJ2-7, with 7 bases that match TRBD2. The length of the CDR3 is 15 residues. The germline gives CDR1 SGDLS, CDR2 YYNGEE. The J segment lost 3 bases and the V segment lost 0 bases, leaving 6 bases of the junction unmatched. Written as DNA, the CDR3 is TGTGCCAGCAGCGTAGACCCAGCGGGAAACTACGAGCAGTACTTC. It yields the protein CASSVDPAGNYEQYF.

This clone appeared a single time. One end of the junction does not line up with germline, which may come from a read error. The V and J genes are TRBV6-2 or TRBV6-3 and TRBJ2-7; D uncertain. This CDR3 has 11 residues. CDR1 MNHEY and CDR2 SVGEGT come from the germline V gene. CDR3 DNA sequence: TGTGCCAGCAGTAACTCCTACGAGCAGTACTTC. Its translation: CASSNSYEQYF.

This chain links TRBV27 with TRBJ1-6; TRBD1 matches 7 bases. The V and J ends lost 3 bases and 6 bases, in that order; junction bases with no gene match: 5. The CDR3 consists of 15 residues. Germline CDR1 MNHEY, CDR2 SMNVEV (reference sequence). DNA for the CDR3: TGTGCCAGCAGTTTGGGACAGCGAAGTAATTCACCCCTCCACTTT. The encoded protein is CASSLGQRSNSPLHF.

This chain uses TRBV5-4 with TRBJ2-5, with 8 positions matching TRBD2. The CDR3 has 17 amino acids. Germline CDR1 is SGHNT and CDR2 is YYREEE (reference sequence). V was pared by 4 bases and J by 0 bases, with 11 bases of the junction left unmatched. In DNA form, the CDR3 reads TGTGCCAGCAGCCTCGATCCAGGGACTAGTAACCAAGAGACCCAGTACTTC. Translated, it gives CASSLDPGTSNQETQYF.

The chain combines TRBV9 with TRBJ2-3; a possible D gene is TRBD2 (7 bases). V was clipped by 3 bases and J by 1 base, with 12 bases between them. Germline V gene lookup returns CDR1 SGDLS and CDR2 YYNGEE. CDR3 length: 15 amino acids. The CDR3 sequence is CASSAGGGGTDTQYF. In DNA, the CDR3 is TGTGCCAGCAGCGCCGGAGGGGGGGGCACAGATACGCAGTATTTT.

This chain uses TRBV6-5 with TRBJ1-1, with D possibly matching TRBD1 (5 bases). This CDR3 comprises 15 residues. Deletions cut 5 bases from V and 1 base from J, with 14 bases between. Per the germline V gene, CDR1 is MNHEY and CDR2 is SVGAGI. The CDR3 DNA follows: TGTGCCAGCAGTCCCGGGACGCGTTCGAACACTGAAGCTTTCTTT. This sequence encodes CASSPGTRSNTEAFF.

The chain has TRBV28 and TRBJ1-2; maybe TRBD1 (6 bases). Germline lookup yields CDR1 MDHEN and CDR2 SYDVKM. With 6 bases removed from V and 2 bases from J, the gap between germline ends came to 10 bases. CDR3 length: 13 amino acids. DNA of the CDR3: TGTGCCAGCAGCAAGGGGGGAAACTATGGCTACACCTTC. Protein: CASSKGGNYGYTF.

This clone was seen just once. The chain employs TRBV7-8 and TRBJ1-1; D not resolved. CDR1 and CDR2 (germline): SGHVS, FQNEAQ. With 5 bases removed from V and 2 bases from J, the gap between germline ends came to 12 bases. The CDR3 runs 14 residues. This chain's CDR3 is CASSDWTINTEAFF. The CDR3 DNA reads as TGTGCCAGCAGCGACTGGACGATTAACACTGAAGCTTTCTTT.

V and J are TRBV7-2 and TRBJ2-3; D uncertain. The germline CDR1 and CDR2 sequences are SGHTA and FQGNSA. The CDR3 runs 16 residues. V shed 7 bases and J shed 0 bases, with 17 bases lying between them. CDR3 protein: CASNIQLDLSTDTQYF. DNA for the CDR3: TGTGCCAGCAACATCCAGCTAGACCTTAGCACAGATACGCAGTATTTT.

The rearrangement uses TRBV9 and TRBJ1-2, with 7 bases fitting TRBD1. The V segment lost 3 bases and the J segment 4 bases; nucleotides outside the gene matches: 9. Looked up from germline, CDR1 is SGDLS and CDR2 is YYNGEE. The CDR3 has 15 residues. CDR3: CASSGQGLKVYGYTF. The CDR3 DNA sequence: TGTGCCAGCAGCGGACAGGGACTTAAGGTCTATGGCTACACCTTC. Full variable domain (outside the CDR3, taken from reference TRBV9 and TRBJ1-2): DSGVTQTPKHLITATGQRVTLRCSPRSGDLSVYWYQQSLDQGLQFLIQYYNGEERAKGNILERFSAQQFPDLHSELNLSSLELGDSALYFCASSGQGLKVYGYTFGSGTRLTVV.

CDR3 sequence reads: CASSLPGDTQYF. The CDR3 bases are TGTGCCAGCAGTTTACCTGGAGATACGCAGTATTTT. The chain employs TRBV12-3 or TRBV12-4 and TRBJ2-3; D is undetermined. V dropped 2 bases and J dropped 5 bases, with 5 bases sitting between them. This CDR3 spans 12 amino acids.

V usage is TRBV28 and J usage is TRBJ1-2, with 12 bases aligning to TRBD1. Germline V gene sequence: CDR1 MDHEN, CDR2 SYDVKM. This CDR3 is built from 16 residues. The V segment lost 8 bases and the J segment 3 bases; nucleotides outside the gene matches: 10. The chain's CDR3 is CASQTWDRGRYYGYTF. CDR3 in DNA: TGTGCCAGCCAGACGTGGGACAGGGGGCGATACTATGGCTACACCTTC.

The J gene is TRBJ2-3, the V gene TRBV19; D unresolved. The V end was cut by 5 bases, the J end by 4 bases, with 7 bases between. In germline, CDR1 is LNHDA, CDR2 SQIVND (reference sequence). The CDR3 has 12 residues. CDR3 region: CASSSPPDTQYF. CDR3 DNA: TGTGCCAGTAGTTCTCCCCCAGATACGCAGTATTTT. Combining the CDR3 with reference TRBV19 and TRBJ2-3 gives the whole variable domain DGGITQSPKYLFRKEGQNVTLSCEQNLNHDAMYWYRQDPGQGLRLIYYSQIVNDFQKGDIAEGYSVSREKKESFPLTVTSAQKNPTAFYLCASSSPPDTQYFGPGTRLTVL.

The chain uses TRBV18 and TRBJ1-1; TRBD1 agrees at 8 bases. Germline V CDR1 and CDR2: KGHSH, LQKENI. The CDR3 is made up of 17 amino acids. J lost 3 bases, V lost 6 bases, and 15 bases had no gene match. Here the CDR3 DNA reads TGTGCCAGCTCGTTGGACGCCGGGACAGGTCCGGACACTGAAGCTTTCTTT. As protein: CASSLDAGTGPDTEAFF.

The CDR3 here is CASSRPGQGNSPLHF. The CDR3 DNA sequence: TGTGCCAGCAGTCGCCCGGGGCAGGGTAATTCACCCCTCCACTTT. This chain connects TRBV6-5 to TRBJ1-6; a weak D match, TRBD1 (5 bases). Between the trimmed V and J ends, which lost 5 bases and 6 bases, there was a span of 14 bases. This CDR3 region has 15 residues. CDR1 MNHEY and CDR2 SVGAGI come from the germline V gene.